A selection of T cell receptor beta chains follows, all from one sample in a study of cytomegalovirus exposure and HLA in healthy donors. Repertoires were generated with immunoSEQ multiplex PCR, while TCRdb's copy carries only in-frame clones and drops some. This sample has about 90,000 clones, with approximately 78% found just once. The sample consisted of PBMCs. The receptors stem from a woman in her forties in good health and CMV-seropositive. CDR3s include the opening cysteine and the closing phenylalanine or tryptophan. The order of the fields is V gene, J gene, D gene, clone size, CDR3 protein, CDR3 DNA. The D gene is left open where the match is weak. Expanded clones get a size class; other rows say once, few or many, or leave the size out.

V gene: TRBV5-6
J gene: TRBJ2-7
D gene: TRBD2
clone size: once
CDR3 protein: CASSLWARGGLAGQYEQYF
CDR3 DNA: TGTGCCAGCAGCTTGTGGGCAAGGGGGGGACTAGCGGGACAATACGAGCAGTACTTC

V gene: TRBV28
J gene: TRBJ1-1
D gene: TRBD1
clone size: NA
CDR3 protein: CASSLVGQGAEAFF
CDR3 DNA: TGTGCCAGCAGTTTAGTAGGACAGGGCGCTGAAGCTTTCTTT

V gene: TRBV5-1
J gene: TRBJ2-1
D gene: NA
clone size: NA
CDR3 protein: CASSLGGRSSYNEQFF
CDR3 DNA: TGCGCCAGCAGCTTGGGGGGCAGGAGCTCCTACAATGAGCAGTTCTTC

V gene: TRBV9
J gene: TRBJ2-2
D gene: TRBD2
clone size: NA
CDR3 protein: CASSVVPSGNTGELFF
CDR3 DNA: TGTGCCAGCAGCGTAGTCCCTAGCGGAAACACCGGGGAGCTGTTTTTT

V gene: TRBV7-9
J gene: TRBJ1-2
D gene: TRBD1
clone size: NA
CDR3 protein: CASTSYRGRVRTGYTF
CDR3 DNA: TGTGCCAGCACTTCGTACAGGGGGCGAGTGAGGACGGGCTACACCTTC

V gene: TRBV7-2
J gene: TRBJ1-2
D gene: NA
clone size: few
CDR3 protein: CASSFDSNYGYTF
CDR3 DNA: TGTGCCAGCAGCTTCGACAGTAACTATGGCTACACCTTC

V gene: TRBV5-4
J gene: TRBJ2-2
D gene: TRBD1
clone size: NA
CDR3 protein: CASSLVAGGTGELFF
CDR3 DNA: TGTGCCAGCAGCTTGGTAGCAGGGGGCACCGGGGAGCTGTTTTTT

V gene: TRBV4-2
J gene: TRBJ2-3
D gene: NA
clone size: once
CDR3 protein: CASSQERRAADTQYF
CDR3 DNA: TGTGCCAGCAGCCAAGAAAGGAGGGCCGCAGATACGCAGTATTTT

V gene: TRBV5-3
J gene: TRBJ1-6
D gene: TRBD1
clone size: NA
CDR3 protein: CARSLIVIPGQVAPLHF
CDR3 DNA: TGTGCCAGAAGCTTGATCGTTATACCGGGACAGGTGGCACCCCTCCACTTT

V gene: TRBV15
J gene: TRBJ2-7
D gene: NA
clone size: NA
CDR3 protein: CATSRDRGGTTYEQYF
CDR3 DNA: TGTGCCACCAGCAGAGACAGGGGAGGGACTACCTACGAGCAGTACTTC

V gene: TRBV4-3
J gene: TRBJ2-3
D gene: NA
clone size: NA
CDR3 protein: CASSTGRADTQYF
CDR3 DNA: TGCGCCAGCAGCACAGGGCGGGCAGATACGCAGTATTTT

V gene: TRBV7-2
J gene: TRBJ2-7
D gene: TRBD2
clone size: NA
CDR3 protein: CASSLKTSAYSYEQYF
CDR3 DNA: TGTGCCAGCAGCTTGAAGACTAGCGCATACTCCTACGAGCAGTACTTC

V gene: TRBV9
J gene: TRBJ2-3
D gene: TRBD2
clone size: once
CDR3 protein: CASSAHNTSGRNTQYF
CDR3 DNA: TGTGCCAGCAGCGCTCACAATACTAGCGGGAGGAATACGCAGTATTTT

V gene: TRBV11-3
J gene: TRBJ2-3
D gene: NA
clone size: NA
CDR3 protein: CASSLAPGTDTQYF
CDR3 DNA: TGTGCCAGCAGCTTAGCCCCCGGTACAGATACGCAGTATTTT

V gene: TRBV30
J gene: TRBJ1-5
D gene: NA
clone size: NA
CDR3 protein: CAWKQDDQPQHF
CDR3 DNA: TGTGCCTGGAAACAGGACGATCAGCCCCAGCATTTT

V gene: TRBV19
J gene: TRBJ2-7
D gene: NA
clone size: NA
CDR3 protein: CASSISSGMIYEQYF
CDR3 DNA: TGTGCCAGTAGTATAAGTTCCGGGATGATCTACGAGCAGTACTTC